This is a list of T cell receptor beta chains from one sample in a study of cytomegalovirus exposure and HLA in healthy donors. Data came from immunoSEQ multiplex PCR; TCRdb stores just in-frame clones and leaves some out. This sample has 150,000 to 200,000 clones, with under 80% found just once. The sequenced material came from PBMCs. These receptors were obtained from a female donor in good health and CMV-seronegative. CDR3s include the opening cysteine and the closing phenylalanine or tryptophan. The D gene is left open where the match is weak. A clone size is listed for some rows: how often the clone was seen (once, few, many), or a class if it is expanded.

J,V,D,size,CDR3,DNA
TRBJ1-2,TRBV2,TRBD1,-,CASREGQVINYGYTF,TGTGCCAGCAGGGAGGGACAGGTGATTAACTATGGCTACACCTTC
TRBJ1-1,TRBV28,-,-,CASTTGVDTEAFF,TGTGCCAGCACGACCGGGGTGGACACTGAAGCTTTCTTT
TRBJ2-7,TRBV19,TRBD1,-,CASSMGQGRREQYF,TGTGCCAGTAGTATGGGACAGGGGCGGAGGGAGCAGTACTTC
TRBJ2-4,TRBV5-1,-,-,CASSVPGNIQYF,TGCGCCAGCAGCGTGCCGGGGAACATTCAGTACTTC
TRBJ2-1,TRBV5-4,TRBD1,-,CASSKRTGGSYNEQFF,TGTGCCAGCAGCAAACGGACAGGGGGCTCCTACAATGAGCAGTTCTTC
TRBJ2-7,TRBV5-8,-,-,CASSPRQVLSYEQYF,TGTGCCAGCAGCCCCAGACAGGTGCTATCCTACGAGCAGTACTTC
TRBJ1-2,TRBV5-6,-,-,CASSLADTGTNYGYTF,TGTGCCAGCAGCTTGGCAGATACCGGGACTAACTATGGCTACACCTTC
TRBJ1-4,TRBV15,-,-,CATSRDLGSTNEKLFF,TGTGCCACCAGCAGAGATCTAGGCTCAACTAATGAAAAACTGTTTTTT
TRBJ2-7,TRBV28,-,-,CASSLIGGYEQYF,TGTGCCAGCAGTTTAATTGGGGGGTACGAGCAGTACTTC
TRBJ1-5,TRBV2,-,-,CASKKQGNQPQHF,TGTGCCAGCAAAAAACAGGGTAATCAGCCCCAGCATTTT
TRBJ2-2,TRBV29-1,-,-,CSNWTPKYNGELFF,TGCAGTAACTGGACACCAAAATATAACGGGGAGCTGTTTTTT
TRBJ1-4,TRBV2,-,-,CASTGRAPFATNEKLFF,TGTGCCAGCACGGGCAGGGCCCCATTTGCAACTAATGAAAAACTGTTTTTT
TRBJ2-1,TRBV6-5,TRBD2,-,CASLRASGGNNEQFF,TGTGCCAGCCTTCGGGCCAGCGGGGGAAACAATGAGCAGTTCTTC
TRBJ2-7,TRBV30,TRBD2,-,CAWSVGSGVTYEQYF,TGTGCCTGGAGTGTGGGTAGCGGGGTGACCTACGAGCAGTACTTC
TRBJ1-2,TRBV6-5,-,-,CASRLGQNYGYTF,TGTGCCAGCAGGTTAGGACAGAACTATGGCTACACCTTC
TRBJ2-3,TRBV10-3,TRBD2,-,CAISLAGDTDTQYF,TGTGCCATCAGTTTAGCGGGAGACACAGATACGCAGTATTTT
TRBJ2-1,TRBV7-9,-,-,CASSSPLTGAWAEQFF,TGTGCCAGCAGCTCACCCCTGACGGGAGCCTGGGCCGAGCAGTTCTTC
TRBJ1-6,TRBV30,TRBD1,-,CAWGGQALSSYNSPLHF,TGTGCCTGGGGGGGACAGGCGTTGAGCTCCTATAATTCCCCCCTCCACTTT
TRBJ2-4,TRBV6-5,-,once,CASSYSDKNIQYF,TGTGCCAGCAGTTACAGCGACAAAAACATTCAGTACTTC
TRBJ1-2,TRBV4-3,-,few,CASSSSRGFGGYTF,TGCGCCAGCAGCTCCTCCAGGGGATTTGGTGGCTACACCTTC
TRBJ2-7,TRBV30,TRBD1,-,CAWSSDRGGYEQYF,TGTGCCTGGAGTTCGGACAGGGGGGGATACGAGCAGTACTTC
TRBJ2-3,TRBV7-7,-,-,CASSLGARDTQYF,TGTGCTAGCAGCTTAGGAGCGCGAGATACGCAGTATTTT
TRBJ1-1,TRBV6-1,TRBD1,few,CASRDRTLLNTEAFF,TGTGCCAGTAGGGACAGGACCCTATTGAACACTGAAGCTTTCTTT
TRBJ1-2,TRBV9,-,few,CASSVGSNQGLSYGYTF,TGTGCCAGCAGCGTAGGGTCTAACCAGGGGCTTAGCTATGGCTACACCTTC
TRBJ2-6,TRBV4-1,-,-,CASSQDRGSGANVLTF,TGCGCCAGCAGCCAAGATCGAGGTTCTGGGGCCAACGTCCTGACTTTC
TRBJ2-3,TRBV11-3,-,-,CASSLGVSGTDTQYF,TGTGCCAGCAGCTTAGGTGTTAGCGGCACAGATACGCAGTATTTT
TRBJ2-1,TRBV5-1,-,few,CASSSEGQTYNEQFF,TGCGCCAGCAGCTCGGAGGGACAGACCTACAATGAGCAGTTCTTC
TRBJ2-7,TRBV6-5,-,-,CASSTYGTGSYEQYF,TGTGCCAGCAGTACCTACGGGACTGGCTCCTACGAGCAGTACTTC